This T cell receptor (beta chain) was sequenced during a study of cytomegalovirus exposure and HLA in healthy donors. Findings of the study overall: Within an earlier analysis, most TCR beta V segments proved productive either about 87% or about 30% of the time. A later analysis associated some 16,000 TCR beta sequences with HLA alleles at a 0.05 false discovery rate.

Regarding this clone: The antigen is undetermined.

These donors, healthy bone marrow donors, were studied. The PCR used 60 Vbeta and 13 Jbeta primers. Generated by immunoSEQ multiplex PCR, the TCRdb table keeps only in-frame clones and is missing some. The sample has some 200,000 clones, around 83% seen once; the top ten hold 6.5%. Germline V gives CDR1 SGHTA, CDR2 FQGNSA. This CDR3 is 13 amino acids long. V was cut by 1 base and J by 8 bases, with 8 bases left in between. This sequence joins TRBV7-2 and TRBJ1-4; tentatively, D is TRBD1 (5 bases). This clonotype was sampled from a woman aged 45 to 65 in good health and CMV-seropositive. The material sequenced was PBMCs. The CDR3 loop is CASSLEGNEKLFF. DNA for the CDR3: TGTGCCAGCAGCTTAGAGGGGAACGAAAAACTGTTTTTT.